The 5 T cell receptor beta chains presented below share a single source sample, sequenced in a study of radiotherapy plus CTLA-4 blockade in lung cancer. TCRdb's copy holds only in-frame clones and misses some; the assay was immunoSEQ multiplex PCR. The top ten clones hold about 14% of a sample with 70,000 to 95,000 clones, over 75% of them seen once. The specimen was peripheral blood, collected from a patient treated with radiotherapy plus ipilimumab. These receptors all come from a human donor with non-small cell lung cancer that progressed on radiotherapy plus ipilimumab.

V and J are TRBV6-5 and TRBJ2-7, with 7 bases that match TRBD2. This CDR3 is built from 15 residues. J lost 0 bases, V lost 0 bases, and 2 bases had no gene match. Germline values: CDR1 MNHEY, CDR2 SVGAGI. The CDR3 protein is CASSYSGTTSYEQYF. CDR3 nucleotides: TGTGCCAGCAGTTACTCGGGGACTACCTCCTACGAGCAGTACTTC.

V is TRBV5-6 and J is TRBJ2-3; weak D call: TRBD2 (5 bases). The CDR3 spans 16 residues. V gave up 1 base and J gave up 2 bases, with 14 bases separating them. Germline values: CDR1 SGHDT, CDR2 YYEEEE. The CDR3 DNA reads as TGTGCCAGCAGCTTGAAGGTTAGCGCCAACACAGATACGCAGTATTTT. Protein sequence: CASSLKVSANTDTQYF.

In its sample, this clone is medium-sized. The V gene is TRBV28, the J gene TRBJ1-1; maybe TRBD1 (5 bases). The V and J ends lost 10 bases and 0 bases respectively, with 12 bases between them. The CDR3 sequence is 13 residues long. The germline CDR1 and CDR2 sequences are MDHEN and SYDVKM. CDR3 loop: CAIGRGMNTEAFF. CDR3 in DNA: TGTGCCATTGGACGGGGCATGAACACTGAAGCTTTCTTT.

This clone has just a few counts. The J gene is TRBJ2-7, the V gene TRBV28, with D tentatively TRBD1 (6 bases). Germline-derived CDR1 and CDR2 are MDHEN and SYDVKM. The CDR3 spans 15 residues. V gave up 4 bases and J gave up 1 base, with 14 bases separating them. The CDR3 DNA is TGTGCCAGCAGTTCTCCTGTGGGACATTCCTACGAGCAGTACTTC. It specifies CASSSPVGHSYEQYF. Full variable domain (outside the CDR3, taken from reference TRBV28 and TRBJ2-7): DVKVTQSSRYLVKRTGEKVFLECVQDMDHENMFWYRQDPGLGLRLIYFSYDVKMKEKGDIPEGYSVSREKKERFSLILESASTNQTSMYLCASSSPVGHSYEQYFGPGTRLTVT.

V and J are TRBV7-2 and TRBJ2-5; TRBD2 aligns across 7 bases. CDR1 is SGHTA and CDR2 is FQGNSA in the germline V gene. The CDR3 runs to 14 residues. With V trimmed by 5 bases and J by 4 bases, 7 bases remained unmatched. CDR3 sequence: CASSPREGRETQYF. In DNA, the CDR3 is TGTGCCAGCAGCCCCAGGGAGGGGAGAGAGACCCAGTACTTC.